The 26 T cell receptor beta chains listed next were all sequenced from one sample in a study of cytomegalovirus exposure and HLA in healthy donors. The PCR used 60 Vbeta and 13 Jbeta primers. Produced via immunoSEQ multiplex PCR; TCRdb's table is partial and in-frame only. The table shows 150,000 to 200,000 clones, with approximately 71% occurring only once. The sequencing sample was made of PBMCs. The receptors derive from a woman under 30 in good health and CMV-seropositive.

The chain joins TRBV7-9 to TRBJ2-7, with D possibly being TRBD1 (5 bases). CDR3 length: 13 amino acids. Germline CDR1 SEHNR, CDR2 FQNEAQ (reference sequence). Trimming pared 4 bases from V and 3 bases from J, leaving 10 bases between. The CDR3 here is CASSYHDSYEQYF. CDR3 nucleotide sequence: TGTGCCAGCAGCTATCACGACAGCTACGAGCAGTACTTC. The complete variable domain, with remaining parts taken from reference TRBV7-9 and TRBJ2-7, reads DTGVSQNPRHKITKRGQNVTFRCDPISEHNRLYWYRQTLGQGPEFLTYFQNEAQLEKSRLLSDRFSAERPKGSFSTLEIQRTEQGDSAMYLCASSYHDSYEQYFGPGTRLTVT.

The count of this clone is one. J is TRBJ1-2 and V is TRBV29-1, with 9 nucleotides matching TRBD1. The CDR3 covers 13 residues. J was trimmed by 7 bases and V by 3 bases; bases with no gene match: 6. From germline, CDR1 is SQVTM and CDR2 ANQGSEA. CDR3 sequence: CSVETQGALGYTF. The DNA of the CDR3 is TGCAGCGTTGAGACACAGGGGGCGCTTGGCTACACCTTC.

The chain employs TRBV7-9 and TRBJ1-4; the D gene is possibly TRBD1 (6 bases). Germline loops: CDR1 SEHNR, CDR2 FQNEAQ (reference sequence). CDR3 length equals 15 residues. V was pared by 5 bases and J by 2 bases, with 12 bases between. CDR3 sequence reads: CASSPGGGTNEKLFF. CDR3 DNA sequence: TGTGCCAGCAGCCCTGGGGGGGGCACTAATGAAAAACTGTTTTTT.

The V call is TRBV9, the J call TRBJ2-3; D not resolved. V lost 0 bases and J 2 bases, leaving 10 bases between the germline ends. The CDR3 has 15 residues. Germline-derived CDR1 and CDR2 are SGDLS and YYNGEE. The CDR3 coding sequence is TGTGCCAGCAGCGTAGGAGGTTCTCTCACAGATACGCAGTATTTT. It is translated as CASSVGGSLTDTQYF.

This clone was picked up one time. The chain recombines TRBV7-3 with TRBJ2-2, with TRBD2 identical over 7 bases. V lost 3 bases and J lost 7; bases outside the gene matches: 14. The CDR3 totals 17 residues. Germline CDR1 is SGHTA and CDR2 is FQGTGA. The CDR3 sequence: CASSFLAAPSFGGELFF. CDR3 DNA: TGTGCCAGCAGCTTCCTAGCGGCCCCCTCCTTCGGCGGGGAGCTGTTTTTT.

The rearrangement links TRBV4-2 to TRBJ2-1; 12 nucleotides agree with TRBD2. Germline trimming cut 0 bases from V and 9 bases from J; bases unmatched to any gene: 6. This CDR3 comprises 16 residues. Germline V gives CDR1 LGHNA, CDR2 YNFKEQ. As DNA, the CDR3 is TGTGCCAGCAGCCAAGATTCCCTAGCGGGGGGGATTGAGCAGTTCTTC. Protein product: CASSQDSLAGGIEQFF.

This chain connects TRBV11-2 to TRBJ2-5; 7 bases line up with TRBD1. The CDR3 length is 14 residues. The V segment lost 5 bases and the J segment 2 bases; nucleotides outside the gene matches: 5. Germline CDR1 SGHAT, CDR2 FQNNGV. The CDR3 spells CASSPRQGQETQYF. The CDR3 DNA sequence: TGTGCCAGCAGCCCCCGACAGGGACAAGAGACCCAGTACTTC.

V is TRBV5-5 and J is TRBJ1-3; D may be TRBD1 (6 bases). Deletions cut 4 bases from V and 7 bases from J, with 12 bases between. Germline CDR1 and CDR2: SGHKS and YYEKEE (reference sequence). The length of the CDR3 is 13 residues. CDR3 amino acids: CASSVQGGNTIYF. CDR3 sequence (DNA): TGTGCCAGCAGCGTACAGGGAGGGAACACCATATATTTT.

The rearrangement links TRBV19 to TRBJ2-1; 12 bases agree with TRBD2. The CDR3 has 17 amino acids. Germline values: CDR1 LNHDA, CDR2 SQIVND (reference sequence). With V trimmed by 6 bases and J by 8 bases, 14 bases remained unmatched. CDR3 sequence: CASSSLTTSGGVDEQFF. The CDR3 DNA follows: TGTGCCAGTAGCTCCCTCACGACTAGCGGGGGAGTGGATGAGCAGTTCTTC.

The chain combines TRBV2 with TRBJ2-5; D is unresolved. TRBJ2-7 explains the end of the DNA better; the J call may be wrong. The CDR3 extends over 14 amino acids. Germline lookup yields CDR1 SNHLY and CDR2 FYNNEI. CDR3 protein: CASSGGGATYEQYF. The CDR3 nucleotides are TGTGCCAGCAGTGGAGGCGGAGCGACCTACGAGCAGTACTTC.

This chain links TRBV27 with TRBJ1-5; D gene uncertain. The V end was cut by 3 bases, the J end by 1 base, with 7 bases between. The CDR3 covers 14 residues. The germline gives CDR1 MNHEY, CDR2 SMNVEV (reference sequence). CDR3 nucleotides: TGTGCCAGCAGTTTTGGCCCGAGCAATCAGCCCCAGCATTTT. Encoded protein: CASSFGPSNQPQHF.

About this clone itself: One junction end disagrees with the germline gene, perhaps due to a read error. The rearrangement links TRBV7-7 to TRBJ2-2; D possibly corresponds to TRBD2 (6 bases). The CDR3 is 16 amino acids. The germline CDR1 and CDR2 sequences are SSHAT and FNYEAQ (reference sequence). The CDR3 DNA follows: TGTGCTAGCAGCTTAGCATCTCCCCCCGGGGGCGGGGAGCTGTTTTTT. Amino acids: CASSLASPPGGGELFF.

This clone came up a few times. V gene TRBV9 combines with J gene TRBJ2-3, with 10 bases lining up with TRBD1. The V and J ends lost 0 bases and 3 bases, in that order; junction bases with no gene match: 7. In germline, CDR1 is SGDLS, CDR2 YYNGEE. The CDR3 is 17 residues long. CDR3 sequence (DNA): TGTGCCAGCAGCGTAGGTAGTTCGGGACAGGGGACAGATACGCAGTATTTT. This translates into CASSVGSSGQGTDTQYF.

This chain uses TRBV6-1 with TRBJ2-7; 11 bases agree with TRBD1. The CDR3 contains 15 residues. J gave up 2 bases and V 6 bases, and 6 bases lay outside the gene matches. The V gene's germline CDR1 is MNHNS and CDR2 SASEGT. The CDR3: CASRGPGQGAYEQYF. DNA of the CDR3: TGTGCCAGCAGGGGTCCGGGACAGGGGGCCTACGAGCAGTACTTC.

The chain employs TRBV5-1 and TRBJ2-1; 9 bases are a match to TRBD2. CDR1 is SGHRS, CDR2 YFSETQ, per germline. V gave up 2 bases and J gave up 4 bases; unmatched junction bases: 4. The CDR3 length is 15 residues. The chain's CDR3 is CASSFGRGGYNEQFF. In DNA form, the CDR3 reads TGCGCCAGCAGCTTCGGGCGGGGGGGGTACAATGAGCAGTTCTTC.

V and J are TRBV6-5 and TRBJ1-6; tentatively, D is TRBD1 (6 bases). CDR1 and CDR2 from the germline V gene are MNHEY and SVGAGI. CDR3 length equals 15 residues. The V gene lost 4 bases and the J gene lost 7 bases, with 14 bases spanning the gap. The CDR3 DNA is TGTGCCAGCAGTTTTAGTGGACAGCTCAATTCACCCCTCCACTTT. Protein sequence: CASSFSGQLNSPLHF.

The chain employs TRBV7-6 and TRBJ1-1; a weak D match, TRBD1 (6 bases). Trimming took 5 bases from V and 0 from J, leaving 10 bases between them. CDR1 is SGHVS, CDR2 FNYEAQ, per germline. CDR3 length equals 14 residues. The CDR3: CASSEGGMNTEAFF. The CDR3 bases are TGTGCCAGCAGCGAGGGGGGGATGAACACTGAAGCTTTCTTT. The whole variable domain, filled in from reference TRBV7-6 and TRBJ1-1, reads GAGVSQSPRYKVTKRGQDVALRCDPISGHVSLYWYRQALGQGPEFLTYFNYEAQQDKSGLPNDRFSAERPEGSISTLTIQRTEQRDSAMYRCASSEGGMNTEAFFGQGTRLTVV.

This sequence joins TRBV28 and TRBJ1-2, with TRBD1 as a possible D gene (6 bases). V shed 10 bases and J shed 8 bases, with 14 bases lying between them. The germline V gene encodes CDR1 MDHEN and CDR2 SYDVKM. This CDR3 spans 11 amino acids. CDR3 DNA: TGTGCCACCCACAGGGTGGAAGGCTACACCTTC. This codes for CATHRVEGYTF.

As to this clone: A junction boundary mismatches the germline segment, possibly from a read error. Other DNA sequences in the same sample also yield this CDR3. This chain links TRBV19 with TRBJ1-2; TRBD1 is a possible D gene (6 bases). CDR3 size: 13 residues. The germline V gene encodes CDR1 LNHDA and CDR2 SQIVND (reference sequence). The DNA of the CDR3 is TGCGCCAGTAGTACGCGGACAGTTTATGGCTACACCTTC. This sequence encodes CASSTRTVYGYTF.

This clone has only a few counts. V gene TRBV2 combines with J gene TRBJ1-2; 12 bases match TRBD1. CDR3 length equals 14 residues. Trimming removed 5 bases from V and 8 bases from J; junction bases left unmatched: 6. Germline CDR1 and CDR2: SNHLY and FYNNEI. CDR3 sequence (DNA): TGTGCCAGCAGTCCGGGACAGGGGGCTTGGGGCTACACCTTC. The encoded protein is CASSPGQGAWGYTF.

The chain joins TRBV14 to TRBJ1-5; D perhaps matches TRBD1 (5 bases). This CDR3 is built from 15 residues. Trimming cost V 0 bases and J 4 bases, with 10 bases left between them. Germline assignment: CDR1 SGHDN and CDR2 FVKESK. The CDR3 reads CASSQDRRANQPQHF. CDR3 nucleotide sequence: TGTGCCAGCAGCCAAGACCGCAGGGCAAATCAGCCCCAGCATTTT.

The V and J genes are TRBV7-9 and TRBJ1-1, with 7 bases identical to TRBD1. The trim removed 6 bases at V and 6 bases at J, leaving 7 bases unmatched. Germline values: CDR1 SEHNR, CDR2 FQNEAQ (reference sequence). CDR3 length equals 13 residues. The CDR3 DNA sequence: TGTGCCAGCAGTTATAGGACAGGCTCTGAAGCTTTCTTT. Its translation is CASSYRTGSEAFF.

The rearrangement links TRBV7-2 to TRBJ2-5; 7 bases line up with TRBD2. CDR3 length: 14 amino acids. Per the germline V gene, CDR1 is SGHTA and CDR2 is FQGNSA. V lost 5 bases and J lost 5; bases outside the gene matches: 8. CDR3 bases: TGTGCCAGCAGCCCCAGTGGGGGGGTGGAGACCCAGTACTTC. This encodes CASSPSGGVETQYF.

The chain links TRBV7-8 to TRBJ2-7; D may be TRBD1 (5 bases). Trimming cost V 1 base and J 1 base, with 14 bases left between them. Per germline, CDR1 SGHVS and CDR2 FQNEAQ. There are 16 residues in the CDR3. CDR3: CASSLGTTGASYEQYF. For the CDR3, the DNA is TGTGCCAGCAGCTTAGGTACGACTGGGGCTTCCTACGAGCAGTACTTC.

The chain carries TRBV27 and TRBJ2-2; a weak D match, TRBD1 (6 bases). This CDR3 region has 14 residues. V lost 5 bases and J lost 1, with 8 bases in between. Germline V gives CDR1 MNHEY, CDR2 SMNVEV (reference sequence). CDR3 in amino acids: CASSQGRNTGELFF. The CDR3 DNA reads TGTGCCAGCAGTCAGGGGCGGAACACCGGGGAGCTGTTTTTT.

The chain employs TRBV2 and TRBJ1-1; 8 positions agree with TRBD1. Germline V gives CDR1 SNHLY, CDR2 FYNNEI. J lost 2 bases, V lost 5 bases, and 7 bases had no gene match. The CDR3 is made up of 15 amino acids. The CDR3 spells CASSSGTGVNTEAFF. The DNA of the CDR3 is TGTGCCAGCAGTTCCGGGACAGGTGTTAACACTGAAGCTTTCTTT.